The 17 T cell receptor beta chains below were found in one sample sequenced in a study of cytomegalovirus exposure and HLA in healthy donors. The study ran its PCR with 60 Vbeta and 13 Jbeta primers. This table comes from immunoSEQ multiplex PCR, and its TCRdb copy is limited to in-frame clones, with some not included. The data hold 200,000 or so clones, with 75% to 80% observed a single time. Sequenced: PBMCs. The receptors derive from a young man in good health and CMV-seronegative.

This clone was found once. This chain links TRBV28 with TRBJ1-4; 7 bases align to TRBD1. V lost 8 bases and J lost 5; bases outside the gene matches: 11. The CDR3 has 15 amino acids. Per the germline V gene, CDR1 is MDHEN and CDR2 is SYDVKM. CDR3 sequence reads: CASLRTGVLNEKLFF. The CDR3 DNA reads as TGTGCCAGCCTCCGAACAGGGGTGCTAAATGAAAAACTGTTTTTT.

J is TRBJ2-2 and V is TRBV19, with TRBD1 as a possible D gene (6 bases). CDR3 length equals 15 residues. Germline CDR1 and CDR2: LNHDA and SQIVND (reference sequence). Deletions cut 0 bases from V and 4 bases from J, with 9 bases between. CDR3 DNA: TGTGCCAGTAGTATAGAAACAGGGATCACCGGGGAGCTGTTTTTT. Protein sequence: CASSIETGITGELFF.

The sample holds one count of this clone. This chain uses TRBV29-1 with TRBJ2-1; 12 bases agree with TRBD2. Germline CDR1 reads SQVTM; CDR2 reads ANQGSEA. The ends lost 0 bases at V and 8 bases at J; junction bases unmatched: 8. The CDR3 is made up of 16 amino acids. The DNA for the CDR3 is TGCAGCGTTGAAGATAGGCCTAGCGGGGGGGCCGATGAGCAGTTCTTC. Its translation is CSVEDRPSGGADEQFF.

This clone was observed a few times. CDR3 protein: CASSPLGTGTFNTGELFF. The CDR3 nucleotides read TGTGCCAGCAGCCCCCTGGGGACAGGGACCTTTAACACCGGGGAGCTGTTTTTT. The chain employs TRBV7-9 and TRBJ2-2; 9 nucleotides match TRBD1. CDR1 is SEHNR and CDR2 is FQNEAQ in the germline V gene (reference sequence). The trim removed 5 bases at V and 2 bases at J, leaving 12 bases unmatched. The CDR3 has 18 residues.

The V and J genes are TRBV6-5 and TRBJ2-2; TRBD2 might be the D (6 bases). The CDR3 contains 15 residues. The ends were cut back, 6 bases at V and 4 bases at J, with 15 bases in the middle. CDR1 is MNHEY, CDR2 SVGAGI, per germline. The CDR3: CASRHAGGGTGELFF. The CDR3 DNA is TGTGCCAGCAGGCACGCCGGGGGAGGCACCGGGGAGCTGTTTTTT.

This sequence joins TRBV6-5 and TRBJ2-2; TRBD2 matches 11 bases. Unmatched junction bases numbered 3, after V lost 6 bases and J lost 3 bases. Germline V lookup: CDR1 MNHEY, CDR2 SVGAGI. The CDR3 has 15 residues. In DNA form, the CDR3 reads TGTGCCAGCAGGCTGACTAGCGGGGACACCGGGGAGCTGTTTTTT. This codes for CASRLTSGDTGELFF.

As concerns this clone: This CDR3 is also generated by other DNA sequences in the sample. This chain links TRBV7-6 with TRBJ2-5; 10 nucleotides agree with TRBD1. J lost 4 bases, V lost 2 bases, and 4 bases had no gene match. Germline V lookup: CDR1 SGHVS, CDR2 FNYEAQ. The CDR3 covers 15 residues. The CDR3 reads CASSLRTGGRETQYF. In DNA, the CDR3 is TGTGCCAGCAGCTTAAGGACAGGGGGTCGAGAGACCCAGTACTTC.

This chain uses TRBV5-6 with TRBJ1-6; the D is unclear. Germline-derived CDR1 and CDR2 are SGHDT and YYEEEE. This CDR3 comprises 14 residues. V was trimmed by 3 bases and J by 10 bases, leaving 14 bases between them. CDR3 sequence reads: CASSSLTPESPLHF. The CDR3 DNA follows: TGTGCCAGCAGCTCGCTGACACCAGAGTCACCCCTCCACTTT.

The gene calls are TRBV19 and TRBJ1-2; D remains unclear. The CDR3 totals 11 residues. V lost 5 bases to trimming and J lost 4 bases, with 5 bases between them. Per the germline V gene, CDR1 is LNHDA and CDR2 is SQIVND (reference sequence). CDR3 protein: CASSPSYGYTF. The DNA for the CDR3 is TGTGCCAGTAGTCCATCCTATGGCTACACCTTC.

This chain links TRBV29-1 with TRBJ1-2; D is undetermined. The CDR3 is 12 amino acids. The V end lost 2 bases, the J end lost 1 base, and 5 bases lay between the germline ends. Germline CDR1 reads SQVTM; CDR2 reads ANQGSEA. Here the CDR3 reads CSVEPGNYGYTF. CDR3 DNA sequence: TGCAGCGTTGAACCCGGTAACTATGGCTACACCTTC.

CDR3: CASSFRLAGEVDTQYF. The CDR3 DNA reads TGTGCCAGCAGCTTTAGACTAGCGGGGGAGGTAGATACGCAGTATTTT. The chain is built from TRBV5-4 and TRBJ2-3, with TRBD2 matching 12 bases. Germline values: CDR1 SGHNT, CDR2 YYREEE (reference sequence). V was pared by 2 bases and J by 5 bases, with 6 bases of the junction left unmatched. This CDR3 comprises 16 residues.

The chain joins TRBV5-1 to TRBJ2-2; 11 bases align to TRBD1. Trimming removed 3 bases from V and 6 bases from J; junction bases left unmatched: 4. The germline V gene has CDR1 SGHRS and CDR2 YFSETQ. The CDR3 runs 15 residues. In DNA form, the CDR3 reads TGCGCCAGCAGCTCAGGACAGGGGGCGGCCGGGGAGCTGTTTTTT. This encodes CASSSGQGAAGELFF.

V and J are TRBV29-1 and TRBJ2-3, with D unresolved. Germline CDR1 is SQVTM and CDR2 is ANQGSEA. The CDR3 spans 12 residues. With 3 bases removed from V and 3 bases from J, the gap between germline ends came to 7 bases. The CDR3 region has the DNA TGCAGCGTTGATGGGCTTACAGATACGCAGTATTTT. Protein sequence: CSVDGLTDTQYF.

The genes are TRBV5-1 and TRBJ2-3; weak D call: TRBD2 (6 bases). Trimming cost V 0 bases and J 0 bases, with 8 bases left between them. Germline loops: CDR1 SGHRS, CDR2 YFSETQ. This CDR3 has 15 residues. The CDR3 here is CASSLVGGSTDTQYF. The DNA of the CDR3 is TGCGCCAGCAGCTTGGTCGGGGGAAGCACAGATACGCAGTATTTT.

CDR3 amino acids: CASSLGTGANQPQHF. The CDR3 bases are TGTGCCAGCAGCTTAGGGACAGGGGCCAATCAGCCCCAGCATTTT. This chain joins TRBV7-8 and TRBJ1-5, with TRBD1 matching over 9 bases. J gave up 3 bases and V 1 base, and 1 base lay outside the gene matches. This CDR3 is 15 amino acids long. CDR1 and CDR2 from the germline V gene are SGHVS and FQNEAQ.

The chain links TRBV4-3 to TRBJ2-2; 7 positions match TRBD1. The ends lost 0 bases at V and 4 bases at J; junction bases unmatched: 5. The CDR3 runs to 16 residues. From germline, CDR1 is LGHNA and CDR2 YSLEER. The CDR3 DNA reads TGCGCCAGCAGCCAAGATGGGGCAGGGGGCACCGGGGAGCTGTTTTTT. Translation: CASSQDGAGGTGELFF.

The rearrangement links TRBV5-1 to TRBJ2-3; D perhaps matches TRBD1 (5 bases). Germline V gives CDR1 SGHRS, CDR2 YFSETQ. The CDR3 totals 17 residues. Trimming stripped 2 bases from V and 6 bases from J, with 22 bases between. The CDR3 sequence: CASSLAPTGRAMDTQYF. The CDR3 bases are TGCGCCAGCAGCTTAGCCCCGACGGGCAGGGCGATGGATACGCAGTATTTT.